These T cell receptor beta chains were read from a single sample in a study of T cell repertoires in cytomegalovirus infection. TCRdb fed the reads into MiXCR, producing one record per CDR3 protein. The sample includes hundreds of thousands of distinct CDR3 sequences, less than 40% of them seen just once. These receptors' targets are unknown. Source: cultured CD8+ T cells from PBMCs, taken from culture after CMV antigen stimulation. The receptors originated from a human donor in good health (CMV status not recorded). Some clones in this sample may be carry-over from other donors' samples. The CDR3 runs from the conserved cysteine through the conserved F or W. A D gene is named only where the DNA matches it firmly. Some rows mark clone size as missing; the rest say once, few, many or name a class of expanded clone.

j_call: TRBJ1-4
v_call: TRBV14
d_call: TRBD1
clone_size: .
cdr3_aa: CASSQSETGLDEKLFF
cdr3_nt: TGTGCCAGCAGCCAAAGTGAGACAGGGCTCGATGAAAAACTGTTTTTT

j_call: TRBJ1-2
v_call: TRBV5-3
d_call: .
clone_size: .
cdr3_aa: CARSNVEGDYGYTF
cdr3_nt: TGTGCCAGAAGCAATGTGGAGGGGGACTATGGCTACACCTTC

j_call: TRBJ1-5
v_call: TRBV7-8
d_call: .
clone_size: many
cdr3_aa: CASSLGTNPANQPQHF
cdr3_nt: TGTGCCAGCAGCTTAGGGACAAATCCGGCAAATCAGCCCCAGCATTTT

j_call: TRBJ1-6
v_call: TRBV11-2
d_call: .
clone_size: .
cdr3_aa: CASSPSAGRSYYNSPLHF
cdr3_nt: TGTGCCAGCAGCCCCTCGGCAGGGAGGTCTTACTATAATTCACCCCTCCACTTT

j_call: TRBJ2-7
v_call: TRBV12-3/TRBV12-4
d_call: .
clone_size: few
cdr3_aa: CASSLPGADEQYF
cdr3_nt: TGTGCCAGCAGTTTACCAGGGGCCGACGAGCAGTACTTC

j_call: TRBJ2-7
v_call: TRBV7-9
d_call: TRBD1
clone_size: many
cdr3_aa: CASSLPGQGAEQYF
cdr3_nt: TGTGCCAGCAGCCTACCGGGACAGGGAGCCGAGCAGTACTTC

j_call: TRBJ1-5
v_call: TRBV14
d_call: TRBD1
clone_size: once
cdr3_aa: CASRDRTGYSNQPQHF
cdr3_nt: TGTGCCAGCAGAGACCGGACAGGGTATAGCAATCAGCCCCAGCATTTT

j_call: TRBJ1-1
v_call: TRBV2
d_call: .
clone_size: .
cdr3_aa: CASSEQEGANTEAFF
cdr3_nt: TGTGCCAGCAGTGAACAGGAGGGCGCGAACACTGAAGCTTTCTTT

j_call: TRBJ1-3
v_call: TRBV6-6
d_call: TRBD1
clone_size: many
cdr3_aa: CASSTRTGGDTIYF
cdr3_nt: TGTGCCAGCAGTACCCGGACAGGGGGGGACACCATATATTTT

j_call: TRBJ1-4
v_call: TRBV6-5
d_call: .
clone_size: .
cdr3_aa: CASSYSGQSTNEKLFF
cdr3_nt: TGTGCCAGCAGTTACTCCGGGCAGTCAACTAATGAAAAACTGTTTTTT

j_call: TRBJ2-7
v_call: TRBV7-2
d_call: TRBD2
clone_size: many
cdr3_aa: CASRLAGGYEQYF
cdr3_nt: TGTGCCAGCAGACTAGCGGGGGGGTACGAGCAGTACTTC

j_call: TRBJ2-3
v_call: TRBV7-9
d_call: TRBD2
clone_size: few
cdr3_aa: CASSPGTSRTDTQYF
cdr3_nt: TGTGCCAGCAGCCCCGGGACTAGCAGGACAGATACGCAGTATTTT

j_call: TRBJ1-5
v_call: TRBV7-8
d_call: TRBD1
clone_size: many
cdr3_aa: CASSRGGTVSNQPQHF
cdr3_nt: TGTGCCAGCAGCCGGGGAGGGACAGTTAGCAATCAGCCCCAGCATTTT

j_call: TRBJ2-7
v_call: TRBV27
d_call: .
clone_size: .
cdr3_aa: CASSFRGAAYEQYF
cdr3_nt: TGTGCCAGCAGTTTTAGGGGTGCTGCCTACGAGCAGTACTTC

j_call: TRBJ2-7
v_call: TRBV12-3/TRBV12-4
d_call: .
clone_size: .
cdr3_aa: CASSFIGVGGSYEQYF
cdr3_nt: TGTGCCAGCAGTTTTATTGGGGTAGGAGGCTCCTACGAGCAGTACTTC

j_call: TRBJ1-1
v_call: TRBV12-3/TRBV12-4
d_call: TRBD1
clone_size: .
cdr3_aa: CASSLNRGMNTEAFF
cdr3_nt: TGTGCCAGCAGTCTAAACAGGGGCATGAACACTGAAGCTTTCTTT

j_call: TRBJ2-3
v_call: TRBV6-6
d_call: .
clone_size: few
cdr3_aa: CASSYSIQTDTQYF
cdr3_nt: TGTGCCAGCAGTTACTCGATCCAGACAGATACGCAGTATTTT

j_call: TRBJ1-3
v_call: TRBV28
d_call: .
clone_size: few
cdr3_aa: CAGAGSLSGNTIYF
cdr3_nt: TGTGCCGGGGCGGGCAGCCTCTCTGGAAACACCATATATTTT

j_call: TRBJ2-3
v_call: TRBV20-1
d_call: .
clone_size: .
cdr3_aa: CSARVGGAGTDTQYF
cdr3_nt: TGCAGTGCTAGAGTGGGGGGGGCCGGCACAGATACGCAGTATTTT

j_call: TRBJ2-1
v_call: TRBV19
d_call: .
clone_size: few
cdr3_aa: CASTFSLTNEQFF
cdr3_nt: TGTGCCAGTACTTTCTCACTGACCAATGAGCAGTTCTTC

j_call: TRBJ2-1
v_call: TRBV9
d_call: .
clone_size: few
cdr3_aa: CASSLLGEPRSYNEQFF
cdr3_nt: TGTGCCAGCAGCCTCCTAGGTGAGCCTCGCTCCTACAATGAGCAGTTCTTC

j_call: TRBJ1-3
v_call: TRBV27
d_call: .
clone_size: few
cdr3_aa: CASSSNRAASGNTIYF
cdr3_nt: TGTGCCAGCAGTTCGAACAGGGCGGCCTCTGGAAACACCATATATTTT

j_call: TRBJ1-1
v_call: TRBV7-9
d_call: TRBD1
clone_size: many
cdr3_aa: CASSLVQGARTEAFF
cdr3_nt: TGTGCCAGCAGCTTAGTTCAGGGGGCTCGCACTGAAGCTTTCTTT

j_call: TRBJ1-6
v_call: TRBV4-1
d_call: .
clone_size: .
cdr3_aa: CASSQEGRSYSPVNSPLHF
cdr3_nt: TGCGCCAGCAGCCAAGAAGGAAGAAGCTATTCCCCGGTTAATTCACCCCTCCACTTT

j_call: TRBJ2-4
v_call: TRBV7-2
d_call: .
clone_size: many
cdr3_aa: CASSLNYPQGNLAKNIQYF
cdr3_nt: TGTGCCAGCAGCTTAAACTATCCTCAAGGGAATTTAGCCAAAAACATTCAGTACTTC

j_call: TRBJ1-6
v_call: TRBV27
d_call: .
clone_size: .
cdr3_aa: CASCRGNLNSPLHF
cdr3_nt: TGTGCCAGCTGTCGGGGTAACCTAAATTCACCCCTCCACTTT

j_call: TRBJ1-5
v_call: TRBV7-9
d_call: TRBD1
clone_size: many
cdr3_aa: CASSRDRGQPQHF
cdr3_nt: TGTGCCAGCAGTCGGGACAGGGGTCAGCCCCAGCATTTT

j_call: TRBJ1-1
v_call: TRBV6-2/TRBV6-3
d_call: .
clone_size: few
cdr3_aa: CASGPDTNTEAFF
cdr3_nt: TGTGCCAGCGGCCCAGACACGAACACTGAAGCTTTCTTT

j_call: TRBJ2-2
v_call: TRBV7-8
d_call: TRBD2
clone_size: many
cdr3_aa: CASSLESGGLTGELFF
cdr3_nt: TGTGCCAGCAGCTTAGAGTCGGGGGGTTTGACCGGGGAGCTGTTTTTT

j_call: TRBJ2-5
v_call: TRBV10-3
d_call: TRBD1
clone_size: many
cdr3_aa: CAISQTGHTQETQYF
cdr3_nt: TGTGCCATCAGTCAGACAGGGCATACTCAAGAGACCCAGTACTTC

j_call: TRBJ2-1
v_call: TRBV7-6
d_call: TRBD2
clone_size: many
cdr3_aa: CASSWEGPPLF
cdr3_nt: TGTGCCAGCAGCTGGGAGGGACCGCCGTTGTTC

j_call: TRBJ2-1
v_call: TRBV7-9
d_call: .
clone_size: .
cdr3_aa: CASSSPDSEDEQFF
cdr3_nt: TGTGCCAGCAGCTCCCCGGACTCTGAGGATGAGCAGTTCTTC

j_call: TRBJ2-5
v_call: TRBV12-5
d_call: .
clone_size: .
cdr3_aa: CASGFGETQYF
cdr3_nt: TGTGCTAGTGGTTTCGGGGAGACCCAGTACTTC

j_call: TRBJ2-5
v_call: TRBV2
d_call: .
clone_size: .
cdr3_aa: CASFDAGRQETQYF
cdr3_nt: TGTGCCAGCTTCGATGCAGGGCGTCAAGAGACCCAGTACTTC

j_call: TRBJ2-6
v_call: TRBV12-3/TRBV12-4
d_call: TRBD1
clone_size: many
cdr3_aa: CASSSTGGSRSGANVLTF
cdr3_nt: TGTGCCAGCAGTTCTACAGGGGGAAGTAGGTCTGGGGCCAACGTCCTGACTTTC

j_call: TRBJ1-3
v_call: TRBV10-3
d_call: .
clone_size: few
cdr3_aa: CAIRTTGPDLSSSGNTIYF
cdr3_nt: TGTGCCATCAGAACGACAGGCCCGGATCTTTCTTCCTCTGGAAACACCATATATTTT

j_call: TRBJ2-5
v_call: TRBV7-9
d_call: TRBD1
clone_size: few
cdr3_aa: CASSAPGTGSETQYF
cdr3_nt: TGTGCCAGCAGCGCTCCCGGGACAGGGTCAGAGACCCAGTACTTC

j_call: TRBJ2-2
v_call: TRBV6-1
d_call: TRBD1
clone_size: few
cdr3_aa: CASSYRDRDGTGELFF
cdr3_nt: TGTGCCAGCAGTTACCGGGACAGGGATGGCACCGGGGAGCTGTTTTTT

j_call: TRBJ2-2
v_call: TRBV4-1
d_call: .
clone_size: .
cdr3_aa: CASSQEWTVGNTGELFF
cdr3_nt: TGCGCCAGCAGCCAAGAGTGGACAGTGGGGAACACCGGGGAGCTGTTTTTT

j_call: TRBJ1-1
v_call: TRBV6-2/TRBV6-3
d_call: .
clone_size: many
cdr3_aa: CATEQNTEAFF
cdr3_nt: TGTGCCACCGAGCAGAACACTGAAGCTTTCTTT

j_call: TRBJ2-2
v_call: TRBV6-6
d_call: TRBD1
clone_size: .
cdr3_aa: CASTKDRPNTGELFF
cdr3_nt: TGTGCCAGCACCAAGGACAGGCCTAACACCGGGGAGCTGTTTTTT

j_call: TRBJ2-6
v_call: TRBV7-8
d_call: .
clone_size: few
cdr3_aa: CASSFGRVYSGANVLTF
cdr3_nt: TGTGCCAGCAGCTTTGGACGGGTCTACTCTGGGGCCAACGTCCTGACTTTC